This TCR beta chain originates from a study of blood T cell repertoires in COVID-19. The cohort comprised adults aged about 18 to 100 years residing in under 25 US areas. Participants were placed into cohorts based on the clinical history they reported. CDR1 and CDR2 (germline): MNHEY, SVGEGT. V was pared by 4 bases and J by 4 bases, with 13 bases between. This CDR3 has 14 residues. Per the original methods: Counts of nucleated cells, estimated from reference gene primer amplification, were obtained. The table came from immunoSEQ multiplex PCR; TCRdb's copy has only in-frame clones and leaves some out. V and J calls plus clone size are reproduced from that table; the DNA served to infer D and trimming. The sample has 190,000 or so clones; approximately 86% are singletons.

The sequence came from a young woman who had been exposed to COVID-19. The sequencing input was PBMCs or T cells enriched from blood (not recorded which). The chain couples TRBV6-2 or TRBV6-3 to TRBJ1-2; maybe TRBD1 (6 bases). CDR3 bases: TGTGCCAGCAGTTCCGGGACACCCTTCTATGGCTACACCTTC. The encoded protein is CASSSGTPFYGYTF.